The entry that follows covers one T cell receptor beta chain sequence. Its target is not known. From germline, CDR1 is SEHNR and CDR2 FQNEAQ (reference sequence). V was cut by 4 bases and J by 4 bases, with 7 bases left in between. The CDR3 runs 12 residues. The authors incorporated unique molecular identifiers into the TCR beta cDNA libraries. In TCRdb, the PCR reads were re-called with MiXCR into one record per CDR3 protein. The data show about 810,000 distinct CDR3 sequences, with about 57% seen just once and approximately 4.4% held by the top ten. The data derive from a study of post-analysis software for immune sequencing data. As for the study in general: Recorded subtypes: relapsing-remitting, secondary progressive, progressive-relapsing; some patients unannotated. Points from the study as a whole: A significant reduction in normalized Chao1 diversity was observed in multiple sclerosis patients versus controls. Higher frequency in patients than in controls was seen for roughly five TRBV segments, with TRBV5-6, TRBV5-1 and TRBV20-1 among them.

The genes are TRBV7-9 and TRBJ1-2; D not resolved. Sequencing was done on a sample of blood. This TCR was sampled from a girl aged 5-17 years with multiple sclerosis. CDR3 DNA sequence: TGTGCCAGCAGCTCAGAACCCTATGGCTACACCTTC. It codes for CASSSEPYGYTF.